The 7 T cell receptor beta chains below all came from one sample that was sequenced in a study of Graves' ophthalmopathy and Graves' hyperthyroidism. RNA transcripts were the source from which TCR beta CDR3 regions were amplified. Second-round multiplex PCR came after first-round RT-PCR with HTBI primers. TCRdb reprocessed the multiplex PCR reads via MiXCR and lists one record per CDR3 protein. The sample holds almost 750,000 distinct CDR3 sequences, approximately 40% seen once. The sequenced sample consisted of peripheral blood. The receptors derive from an adult man with Graves' ophthalmopathy.

The J gene is TRBJ1-2, the V gene TRBV6-6; TRBD1 agrees at 9 bases. The V gene end was trimmed by 6 bases and the J gene end by 5 bases; junction bases not matched to a gene: 10. Per germline, CDR1 MNHNY and CDR2 SVGAGI (reference sequence). The CDR3 runs to 15 residues. For the CDR3, the DNA is TGTGCCAGCAGCCCCGGACAGGGGACGTATTATGGCTACACCTTC. This gives the protein CASSPGQGTYYGYTF.

This clonotype was seen only a few times. The V and J genes are TRBV15 and TRBJ1-2; 9 nucleotides match TRBD1. Germline CDR1 LNHNV, CDR2 YYDKDF (reference sequence). V lost 5 bases to trimming and J lost 3 bases; unmatched junction nucleotides: 4. This CDR3 region has 14 residues. The chain's CDR3 is CATSPGDRDYGYTF. The CDR3 nucleotides read TGTGCCACCAGCCCCGGGGACAGGGACTATGGCTACACCTTC.

J is TRBJ2-7 and V is TRBV7-2; D may be TRBD1 (6 bases). The CDR3 is 15 amino acids. Germline CDR1 SGHTA, CDR2 FQGNSA. The ends were cut back, 5 bases at V and 2 bases at J, with 16 bases in the middle. Here the CDR3 reads CASSARTDHTYEQYF. Here the CDR3 DNA reads TGTGCCAGCAGCGCAAGGACAGACCACACCTACGAGCAGTACTTC.

This clonotype appeared many times. This sequence joins TRBV9 and TRBJ1-1; D may be TRBD1 (5 bases). CDR3 length equals 12 residues. Deletions cut 4 bases from V and 9 bases from J, with 13 bases between. Germline lookup yields CDR1 SGDLS and CDR2 YYNGEE. The CDR3 region is CASSSDTGQAFF. CDR3 nucleotide sequence: TGTGCCAGCAGCTCGGACACCGGGCAAGCTTTCTTT. Filled out from reference TRBV9 and TRBJ1-1, the complete variable domain reads DSGVTQTPKHLITATGQRVTLRCSPRSGDLSVYWYQQSLDQGLQFLIQYYNGEERAKGNILERFSAQQFPDLHSELNLSSLELGDSALYFCASSSDTGQAFFGQGTRLTVV.

This sequence joins TRBV19 and TRBJ2-5; maybe TRBD2 (6 bases). The CDR3 loop spans 14 amino acids. V gave up 7 bases and J gave up 1 base, with 13 bases separating them. Germline V gene lookup returns CDR1 LNHDA and CDR2 SQIVND (reference sequence). CDR3 loop: CASNVGGSQETQYF. The CDR3 DNA is TGTGCCAGTAACGTCGGAGGGAGCCAAGAGACCCAGTACTTC. Based on the CDR3 plus reference TRBV19 and TRBJ2-5, the full variable domain is DGGITQSPKYLFRKEGQNVTLSCEQNLNHDAMYWYRQDPGQGLRLIYYSQIVNDFQKGDIAEGYSVSREKKESFPLTVTSAQKNPTAFYLCASNVGGSQETQYFGPGTRLLVL.

This clonotype was seen many times. V gene TRBV10-3 combines with J gene TRBJ2-7; 9 bases fit TRBD1. The CDR3 is made up of 15 amino acids. V dropped 0 bases and J dropped 2; count of bases not matched to a gene: 2. The germline CDR1 and CDR2 sequences are ENHRY and SYGVKD. CDR3 region: CAISESTGGTYEQYF. CDR3 DNA: TGTGCCATCAGTGAGTCGACAGGGGGGACCTACGAGCAGTACTTC.

This clonotype was detected a few times. The chain recombines TRBV7-9 with TRBJ2-5; D is unresolved. This CDR3 comprises 14 residues. V was clipped by 3 bases and J by 5 bases, with 13 bases between them. Germline CDR1 SEHNR, CDR2 FQNEAQ (reference sequence). The CDR3 loop is CASSFNPGGETQYF. CDR3 nucleotide sequence: TGTGCCAGCAGCTTTAACCCCGGTGGGGAGACCCAGTACTTC.